This TCR beta chain was recovered during a study of blood T cell repertoires in COVID-19. This clone was picked up one time. V was pared by 2 bases and J by 6 bases, with 11 bases between. This CDR3 is 13 amino acids long. CDR1 and CDR2 from the germline V gene are SGHRS and YFSETQ. Profiling relied on immunoSEQ multiplex PCR, and the TCRdb table lists in-frame clones only, not all of them. This table holds about 270,000 clones, around 86% found once. The TCR comes from an older woman with active or convalescent COVID-19. The sequencing sample was made of peripheral blood. V gene TRBV5-1 combines with J gene TRBJ1-2; D may be TRBD1 (5 bases). CDR3 coding DNA: TGCGCCAGCAGCTTTGGCAGGGATAATGGCTACACCTTC. It specifies CASSFGRDNGYTF.